A single T cell receptor (beta chain) is shown here with its context. This sample includes further DNA sequences coding for the same CDR3. The entry originates in a study of cytomegalovirus exposure and HLA in healthy donors. The germline gives CDR1 SGHRS, CDR2 YFSETQ. The CDR3 sequence is 15 residues long. The ends were cut back, 0 bases at V and 0 bases at J, with 9 bases in the middle. PCR employed 60 Vbeta and 13 Jbeta primers. Using immunoSEQ multiplex PCR, the repertoire was profiled, and TCRdb retains in-frame clones only, with some absent. The table lists some 110,000 clones, 70% to 80% of them singletons.

The sequencing sample was made of PBMCs. This sequence originates from a man aged 35 to 55 in good health and CMV-seronegative. This chain uses TRBV5-1 with TRBJ1-1; no reliable D call. CDR3 sequence: CASSLAQIMNTEAFF. CDR3 nucleotide sequence: TGCGCCAGCAGCTTGGCTCAGATCATGAACACTGAAGCTTTCTTT.